Shown below are 19 T cell receptor beta chains from a single sample sequenced in a study of blood T cell repertoires in COVID-19. TCRdb's copy holds only in-frame clones and misses some; the assay was immunoSEQ multiplex PCR. The sample lists over 300,000 clones; around 86% were seen once. Source material: peripheral blood. The source is a woman in her forties or fifties with acute or convalescent COVID-19.

The chain is built from TRBV9 and TRBJ1-1; 9 bases align to TRBD1. With 0 bases clipped from V and 4 bases from J, the junction kept 10 bases outside the gene matches. This CDR3 has 17 amino acids. Looked up from germline, CDR1 is SGDLS and CDR2 is YYNGEE. The CDR3 protein is CASSVVTGGGLGTEAFF. In nucleotides, the CDR3 is TGTGCCAGCAGCGTAGTTACAGGGGGCGGGTTGGGCACTGAAGCTTTCTTT.

This chain joins TRBV5-8 and TRBJ2-7; perhaps TRBD2 as D (5 bases). The V and J ends lost 0 bases and 0 bases respectively, with 22 bases between them. Germline V gene sequence: CDR1 SGHTS, CDR2 YDEGEE. This CDR3 has 19 residues. CDR3 nucleotide sequence: TGTGCCAGCAGCTTGGGATGGGGAGAAGACTACACGAGCTCCTACGAGCAGTACTTC. Its translation: CASSLGWGEDYTSSYEQYF. The full variable domain, in which reference TRBV5-8 and TRBJ2-7 provide the parts outside the CDR3, is EAGVTQSPTHLIKTRGQQATLRCSPISGHTSVYWYQQALGLGLQFLLWYDEGEERNRGNFPPRFSGRQFPNYSSELNVNALELEDSALYLCASSLGWGEDYTSSYEQYFGPGTRLTVT.

This sequence joins TRBV28 and TRBJ2-1; 9 bases fit TRBD2. This CDR3 has 15 amino acids. CDR1 and CDR2 from the germline V gene are MDHEN and SYDVKM. V trimming: 2 bases; J trimming: 9 bases; junction bases outside the gene matches: 8. The CDR3 DNA follows: TGTGCCAGCAGTTTACCTAGCGGGAATGGGGGTGAGCAGTTCTTC. Amino acid sequence: CASSLPSGNGGEQFF. Drawing the rest from reference TRBV28 and TRBJ2-1, the complete variable domain is DVKVTQSSRYLVKRTGEKVFLECVQDMDHENMFWYRQDPGLGLRLIYFSYDVKMKEKGDIPEGYSVSREKKERFSLILESASTNQTSMYLCASSLPSGNGGEQFFGPGTRLTVL.

The V and J genes are TRBV27 and TRBJ1-5, with D possibly being TRBD1 (5 bases). Germline V gene sequence: CDR1 MNHEY, CDR2 SMNVEV (reference sequence). V dropped 0 bases and J dropped 11 bases, with 20 bases sitting between them. The CDR3 contains 16 residues. CDR3 nucleotides: TGTGCCAGCAGTTTATCCCTTGCCCAGGGTCCCGAAGCCCAGCATTTT. Translated: CASSLSLAQGPEAQHF.

This chain links TRBV27 with TRBJ1-5, with TRBD1 matching over 8 bases. The CDR3 runs to 13 residues. Looked up from germline, CDR1 is MNHEY and CDR2 is SMNVEV (reference sequence). The V and J ends lost 6 bases and 4 bases, in that order; junction bases with no gene match: 2. The CDR3 protein is CASRDRANQPQHF. The DNA for the CDR3 is TGTGCCAGCAGGGACAGGGCTAATCAGCCCCAGCATTTT.

The chain has TRBV3-1 (or the pseudogene TRBV3-2) and TRBJ1-1; no definite D call. Germline V lookup: CDR1 LGHDT, CDR2 YNNKEL (reference sequence). This CDR3 comprises 15 residues. Trimming left V 3 bases short and J 3 bases short, with 14 bases between. In DNA, the CDR3 is TGTGCCAGCAGCCATTCGACACCCGGGGACACTGAAGCTTTCTTT. Its protein is CASSHSTPGDTEAFF.

The rearrangement uses TRBV15 and TRBJ2-7; TRBD2 aligns across 10 bases. Per germline, CDR1 LNHNV and CDR2 YYDKDF (reference sequence). There are 15 residues in the CDR3. Trimming removed 2 bases from V and 1 base from J; junction bases left unmatched: 2. The CDR3 reads CATSRLAGASYEQYF. The CDR3, as DNA: TGTGCCACCAGCAGACTAGCGGGAGCGTCCTACGAGCAGTACTTC.

V is TRBV28 and J is TRBJ1-5; TRBD1 might be the D (5 bases). With 3 bases removed from V and 1 base from J, the gap between germline ends came to 13 bases. The V gene's germline CDR1 is MDHEN and CDR2 SYDVKM. The CDR3 is 16 amino acids. CDR3 DNA sequence: TGTGCCAGCAGTTTTATGTCCAGGGCCAGCAATCAGCCCCAGCATTTT. Protein: CASSFMSRASNQPQHF.

About this clone: Within the sample, other DNA sequences also encode this same CDR3. The V call is TRBV6-5, the J call TRBJ2-1, with 14 bases lining up with TRBD2. Trimming removed 2 bases from V and 7 bases from J; junction bases left unmatched: 1. Germline V lookup: CDR1 MNHEY, CDR2 SVGAGI. There are 15 residues in the CDR3. CDR3 sequence: CASSYGTSGSNEQFF. DNA of the CDR3: TGTGCCAGCAGTTACGGGACTAGCGGGAGTAATGAGCAGTTCTTC.

The CDR3 region has the DNA TGTGCCAGCAGCCGCGCGATGAGGCCGGGGTTCGATAGCAATCAGCCCCAGCATTTT. It specifies CASSRAMRPGFDSNQPQHF. J is TRBJ1-5 and V is TRBV7-9, with unresolved D. The germline V gene has CDR1 SEHNR and CDR2 FQNEAQ (reference sequence). The V and J ends lost 5 bases and 0 bases respectively, with 23 bases between them. The CDR3 has 19 residues. Complete variable domain (other parts from reference TRBV7-9 and TRBJ1-5): DTGVSQNPRHKITKRGQNVTFRCDPISEHNRLYWYRQTLGQGPEFLTYFQNEAQLEKSRLLSDRFSAERPKGSFSTLEIQRTEQGDSAMYLCASSRAMRPGFDSNQPQHFGDGTRLSIL.

The chain links TRBV2 to TRBJ1-4, with TRBD1 identical over 8 bases. Germline CDR1 and CDR2: SNHLY and FYNNEI. The CDR3 is made up of 14 amino acids. V was clipped by 6 bases and J by 3 bases; unmatched bases: 3. As DNA, the CDR3 is TGTGCCAGCAGAAGACAGGGGCCTAATGAAAAACTGTTTTTT. This translates into CASRRQGPNEKLFF. The whole variable domain, remainder taken from reference TRBV2 and TRBJ1-4, is EPEVTQTPSHQVTQMGQEVILRCVPISNHLYFYWYRQILGQKVEFLVSFYNNEISEKSEIFDDQFSVERPDGSNFTLKIRSTKLEDSAMYFCASRRQGPNEKLFFGSGTQLSVL.

This clone has only one observation. The rearrangement joins TRBV3-1 (or the pseudogene TRBV3-2) to TRBJ2-2; 13 nucleotides align to TRBD2. From germline, CDR1 is LGHDT and CDR2 YNNKEL (reference sequence). J lost 5 bases, V lost 4 bases, and 4 bases had no gene match. The CDR3 extends over 16 amino acids. The CDR3 here is CASSPWTSGRTGELFF. CDR3 DNA sequence: TGTGCCAGCAGCCCGTGGACTAGCGGGAGAACCGGGGAGCTGTTTTTT.

The gene calls are TRBV4-1 and TRBJ2-4; 8 bases match TRBD1. Per the germline V gene, CDR1 is MGHRA and CDR2 is YSYEKL. The CDR3 has 17 amino acids. V was pared by 4 bases and J by 5 bases, with 13 bases of the junction left unmatched. CDR3 nucleotides: TGCGCCAGCAGCCCTGGACAGGGCCCCTTGGCCCAAAACATTCAGTACTTC. Its translation: CASSPGQGPLAQNIQYF.

This rearrangement joins TRBV9 to TRBJ2-7; 10 bases fit TRBD2. Germline V gene data show CDR1 as SGDLS and CDR2 as YYNGEE. This CDR3 comprises 16 residues. V lost 2 bases to trimming and J lost 3 bases; unmatched junction nucleotides: 8. The CDR3 DNA follows: TGTGCCAGCAGCGTGAGGAGCGGGAGGGAAATCTACGAGCAGTACTTC. This encodes CASSVRSGREIYEQYF.

The V gene is TRBV3-1 (or the pseudogene TRBV3-2), the J gene TRBJ2-1; no clear D. The V end lost 4 bases, the J end lost 7 bases, and 8 bases lay between the germline ends. Germline-derived CDR1 and CDR2 are LGHDT and YNNKEL (reference sequence). The length of the CDR3 is 12 residues. The CDR3 spells CASSLPGNEQFF. The CDR3 region has the DNA TGTGCCAGCAGCCTCCCCGGGAATGAGCAGTTCTTC.

V gene TRBV30 combines with J gene TRBJ1-2; 8 bases match TRBD1. Germline CDR1 GTSNPN, CDR2 SVGIG (reference sequence). V lost 4 bases to trimming and J lost 6 bases; unmatched junction nucleotides: 10. The CDR3 totals 14 residues. Written as DNA, the CDR3 is TGTGCCTGGACCTCTATACAGGGGGGGCATGGCTACACCTTC. It is translated as CAWTSIQGGHGYTF.

This chain links TRBV7-8 with TRBJ1-2; D unresolved. Trimming left V 1 base short and J 3 bases short, with 9 bases between. Germline V gene lookup returns CDR1 SGHVS and CDR2 FQNEAQ. The CDR3 consists of 14 residues. The CDR3 DNA is TGTGCCAGCAGCTTAGGGCCGCTTGACTATGGCTACACCTTC. Translating gives CASSLGPLDYGYTF.

This sequence joins TRBV6-5 and TRBJ2-1; the D is unclear. CDR3 length: 12 amino acids. Germline V gene sequence: CDR1 MNHEY, CDR2 SVGAGI. V dropped 7 bases and J dropped 6 bases, with 10 bases sitting between them. For the CDR3, the DNA is TGTGCCAGCACCTCCTCAGGCAATGAGCAGTTCTTC. This sequence encodes CASTSSGNEQFF.

The chain employs TRBV5-1 and TRBJ1-3, with a weak D call TRBD1 (6 bases). V gave up 4 bases and J gave up 2 bases, with 13 bases separating them. In germline, CDR1 is SGHRS, CDR2 YFSETQ. The CDR3 sequence is 15 residues long. CDR3 sequence (DNA): TGCGCCAGCAGCCCTCAGACAGGAGCTGGAAACACCATATATTTT. Its translation is CASSPQTGAGNTIYF.